This T cell receptor beta chain derives from a study of T-cell memory formation after mild COVID-19. Across the study: The TCR clusters were mostly specific to one donor.

MiXCR was run by TCRdb on the 5' RACE reads, yielding one entry per CDR3 protein. The sample carries around 420,000 distinct CDR3 sequences, roughly a quarter recorded once. A few counts support this clonotype. No antigen is known for it. General observations from the study: There was a balanced CD4/CD8 profile in clones contracting day 15 to 85, and later expanders leaned CD4+. Among CD4+ contracting clones, most were CM and EM, and CD8+ ones EMRA. Within pre-infection memory, some responding clones were found, suggesting cross-reactive memory joined.

Germline-derived CDR1 and CDR2 are SGHDN and FVKESK. This CDR3 is 17 amino acids long. V lost 0 bases to trimming and J lost 8 bases; unmatched junction nucleotides: 9. The receptor comes from an adult woman who had mild COVID-19 (a few samples of this study predate the infection). Cell type and time point are not known. The sequenced sample was PBMCs or a T cell subset sorted from them (not recorded which). This chain joins TRBV14 and TRBJ1-4; TRBD1 matches 10 bases. As DNA, the CDR3 is TGTGCCAGCAGCCAAGATGTCGGGACAGGGGTACGGGAAAAACTGTTTTTT. As protein: CASSQDVGTGVREKLFF.